This T cell receptor beta chain is from a study of T cell clonality in common variable immunodeficiency. The table lists this clone with many counts. The sequenced fragment ends 3 residues before the CDR3 boundary, so the rest is inferred from the germline J gene. With 7 bases clipped from V and 3 bases from J, the junction kept 7 bases outside the gene matches. Germline CDR1 WNHNN, CDR2 SYGVQD (reference sequence). The CDR3 extends over 15 amino acids. Repertoires were generated with immunoSEQ multiplex PCR, while TCRdb's copy carries only in-frame clones and drops some. This sample comprises fewer than 75,000 clones, none seen once only.

Sequencing was performed on peripheral blood mononuclear cells. The source is a person between 18 and 70 years old in good health. V usage is TRBV10-1 and J usage is TRBJ2-2; 8 bases align to TRBD1. CDR3 DNA, as far as it was read: TGCGCCAGCACGCGCAGGGGGCCGGACACCGGGGAG. Protein sequence: CASTRRGPDTGE. The complete CDR3 reads CASTRRGPDTGELFF.